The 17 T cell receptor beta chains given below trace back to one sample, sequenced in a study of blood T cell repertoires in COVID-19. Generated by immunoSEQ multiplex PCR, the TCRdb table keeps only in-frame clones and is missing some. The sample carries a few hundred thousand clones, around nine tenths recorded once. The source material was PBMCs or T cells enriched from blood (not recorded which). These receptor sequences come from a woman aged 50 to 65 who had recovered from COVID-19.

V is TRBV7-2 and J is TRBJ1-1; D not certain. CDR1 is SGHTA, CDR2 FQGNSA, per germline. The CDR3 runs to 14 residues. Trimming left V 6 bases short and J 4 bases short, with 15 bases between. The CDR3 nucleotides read TGTGCCAGCAGGGCGCAGACTTTGGGCACTGAAGCTTTCTTT. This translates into CASRAQTLGTEAFF.

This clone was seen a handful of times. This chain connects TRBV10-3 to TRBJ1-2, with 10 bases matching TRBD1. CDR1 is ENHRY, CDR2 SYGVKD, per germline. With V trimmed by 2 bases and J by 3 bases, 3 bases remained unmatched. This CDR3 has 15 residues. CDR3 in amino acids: CAISEAGTGDYGYTF. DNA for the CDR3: TGTGCCATCAGTGAGGCCGGGACAGGGGACTATGGCTACACCTTC.

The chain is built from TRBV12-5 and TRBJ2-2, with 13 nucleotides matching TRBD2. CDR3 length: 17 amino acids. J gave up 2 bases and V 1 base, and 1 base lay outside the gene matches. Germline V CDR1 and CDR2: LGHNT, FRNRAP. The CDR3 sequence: CASGLGTSGGNTGELFF. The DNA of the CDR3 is TGTGCTAGTGGTTTGGGGACTAGCGGGGGCAACACCGGGGAGCTGTTTTTT.

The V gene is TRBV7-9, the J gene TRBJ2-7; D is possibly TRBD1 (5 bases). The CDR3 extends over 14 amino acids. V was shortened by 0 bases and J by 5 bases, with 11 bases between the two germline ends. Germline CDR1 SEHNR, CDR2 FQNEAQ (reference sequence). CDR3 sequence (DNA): TGTGCCAGCAGCTTAGCAGGGGTTAAGGACGAGCAGTACTTC. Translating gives CASSLAGVKDEQYF.

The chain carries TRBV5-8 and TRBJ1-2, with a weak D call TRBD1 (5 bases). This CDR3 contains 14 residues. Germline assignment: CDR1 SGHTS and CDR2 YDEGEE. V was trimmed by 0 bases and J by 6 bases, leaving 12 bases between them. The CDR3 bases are TGTGCCAGCAGCTTGGCGCCAGGGAGGAATGGCTACACCTTC. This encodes CASSLAPGRNGYTF.

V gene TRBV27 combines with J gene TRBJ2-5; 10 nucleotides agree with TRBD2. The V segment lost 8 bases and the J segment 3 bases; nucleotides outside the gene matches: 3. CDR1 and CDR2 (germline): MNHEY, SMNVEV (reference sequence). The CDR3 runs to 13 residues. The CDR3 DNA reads TGTGCCAGCGGAACTAGCGGGGAAGAGACCCAGTACTTC. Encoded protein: CASGTSGEETQYF.

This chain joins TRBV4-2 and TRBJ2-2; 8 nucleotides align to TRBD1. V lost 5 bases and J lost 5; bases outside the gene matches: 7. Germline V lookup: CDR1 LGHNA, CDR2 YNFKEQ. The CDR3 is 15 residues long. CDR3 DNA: TGTGCCAGCAGCTTACGGACAGGGCCGACCGGGGAGCTGTTTTTT. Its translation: CASSLRTGPTGELFF.

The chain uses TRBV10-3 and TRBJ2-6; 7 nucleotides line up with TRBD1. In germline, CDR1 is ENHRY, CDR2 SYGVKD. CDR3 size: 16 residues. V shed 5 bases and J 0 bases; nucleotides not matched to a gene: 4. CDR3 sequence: CAISQQGRSGANVLTF. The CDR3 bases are TGTGCCATCAGTCAACAGGGGCGCTCTGGGGCCAACGTCCTGACTTTC.

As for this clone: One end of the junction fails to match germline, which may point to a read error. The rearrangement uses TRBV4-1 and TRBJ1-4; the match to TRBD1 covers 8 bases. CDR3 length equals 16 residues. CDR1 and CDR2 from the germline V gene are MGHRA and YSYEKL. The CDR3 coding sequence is TGCGCCAGCAGCAAAGACAGGGGAGCAACTAATGAAAAACTGTTTTTT. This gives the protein CASSKDRGATNEKLFF.

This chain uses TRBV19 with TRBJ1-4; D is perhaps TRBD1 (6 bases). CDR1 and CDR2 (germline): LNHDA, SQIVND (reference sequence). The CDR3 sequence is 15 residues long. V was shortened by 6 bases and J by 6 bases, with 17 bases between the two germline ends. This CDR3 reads CASSGQRRRHEKLFF. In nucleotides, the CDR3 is TGTGCCAGTAGCGGACAGCGACGGCGACATGAAAAACTGTTTTTT.

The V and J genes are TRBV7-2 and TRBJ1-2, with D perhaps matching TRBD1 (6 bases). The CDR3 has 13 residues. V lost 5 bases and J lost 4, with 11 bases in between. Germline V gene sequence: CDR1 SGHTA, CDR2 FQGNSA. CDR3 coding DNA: TGTGCCAGCAGCCGCGAACAGGGCTATGGCTACACCTTC. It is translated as CASSREQGYGYTF.

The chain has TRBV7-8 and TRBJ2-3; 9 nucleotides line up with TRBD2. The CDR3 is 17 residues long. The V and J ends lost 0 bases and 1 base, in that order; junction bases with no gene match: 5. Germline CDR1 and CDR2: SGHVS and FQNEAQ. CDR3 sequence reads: CASSLAQRGARTDTQYF. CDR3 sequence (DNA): TGTGCCAGCAGCTTAGCCCAGCGGGGGGCTCGCACAGATACGCAGTATTTT.

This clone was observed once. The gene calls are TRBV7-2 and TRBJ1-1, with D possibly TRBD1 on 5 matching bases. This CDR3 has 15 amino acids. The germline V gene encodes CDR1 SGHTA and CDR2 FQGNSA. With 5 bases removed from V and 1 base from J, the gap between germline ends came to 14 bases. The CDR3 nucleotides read TGTGCCAGCAGCGTGATGGGCGGGGGGAACACTGAAGCTTTCTTT. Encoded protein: CASSVMGGGNTEAFF.

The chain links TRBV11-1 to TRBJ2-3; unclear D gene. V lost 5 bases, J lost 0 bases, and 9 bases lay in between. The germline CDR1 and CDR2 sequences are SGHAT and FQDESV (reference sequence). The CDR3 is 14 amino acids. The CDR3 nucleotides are TGTGCCAGCAGCCTGGAGATCAGCACAGATACGCAGTATTTT. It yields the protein CASSLEISTDTQYF.

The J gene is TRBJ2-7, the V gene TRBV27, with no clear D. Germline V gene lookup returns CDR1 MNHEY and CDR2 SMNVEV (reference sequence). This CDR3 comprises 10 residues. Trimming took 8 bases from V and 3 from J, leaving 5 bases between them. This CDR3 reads CASGLYEQYF. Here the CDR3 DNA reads TGTGCCAGCGGGCTCTACGAGCAGTACTTC.

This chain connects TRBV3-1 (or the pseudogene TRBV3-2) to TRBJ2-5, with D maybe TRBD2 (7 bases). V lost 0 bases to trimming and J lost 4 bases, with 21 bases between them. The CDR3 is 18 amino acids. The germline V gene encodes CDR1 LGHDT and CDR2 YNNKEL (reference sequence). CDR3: CASSQERDILRGGETQYF. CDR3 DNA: TGTGCCAGCAGCCAAGAGAGAGACATCCTAAGGGGGGGAGAGACCCAGTACTTC.

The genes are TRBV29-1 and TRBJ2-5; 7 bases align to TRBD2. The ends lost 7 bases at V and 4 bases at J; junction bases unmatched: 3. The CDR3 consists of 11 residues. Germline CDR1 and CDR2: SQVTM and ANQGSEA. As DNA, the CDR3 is TGCAGCGGCGGGGAGGGAGAGACCCAGTACTTC. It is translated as CSGGEGETQYF.